This is a list of T cell receptor beta chains from one sample in a study of blood T cells in healthy people across ages. In TCRdb, the 5' RACE reads were re-called with MiXCR into one record per CDR3 protein. The sample contains 920,000 or so distinct CDR3 sequences, less than 50% of which appear only once. Sample: blood. The receptors were sampled from a woman aged 55-70 years in good health. Both conserved end residues are part of each CDR3. Each record gives: clone size, J gene, V gene, D gene, CDR3 DNA, CDR3 protein. D genes are given only for firm matches. Rows may omit the clone size; those that give it use once, few, many or a size class.

.,TRBJ1-4,TRBV7-2,TRBD1,TGTGCCAGCAGCCCATGGACAGGGGAAGTTGAAAAACTGTTTTTT,CASSPWTGEVEKLFF
.,TRBJ2-1,TRBV15,.,TGTGCCACCGGGGAGGTGAAGGAGTTCAATGAGCAGTTCTTC,CATGEVKEFNEQFF
.,TRBJ2-3,TRBV21-1,.,TGTGCCAGCAGCAAAGGAGAGGTAGCGGGGGTGTCCCCTAGCACAGATACGCAGTATTTT,CASSKGEVAGVSPSTDTQYF
.,TRBJ2-3,TRBV18,TRBD1,TGTGCCAGCTCACCAGAGGGGGCAGACAGAGATACGCAGTATTTT,CASSPEGADRDTQYF
.,TRBJ1-1,TRBV12-3/TRBV12-4,.,TGTGCCAGCAGTCCAAATGGGGGATTCACTGAAGCTTTCTTT,CASSPNGGFTEAFF
few,TRBJ2-5,TRBV7-2,.,TGTGCCAGCAGCTTAGAGACAGTGGAAGAGACCCAGTACTTC,CASSLETVEETQYF
.,TRBJ1-5,TRBV6-1,.,TGTACCAGCAGTGAAGGCGGGGTTCAGCCCCAGCATTTT,CTSSEGGVQPQHF
few,TRBJ2-5,TRBV15,.,TGTGCCACCAGCAGAGCGGGACGTAACCAAGAGACCCAGTACTTC,CATSRAGRNQETQYF
.,TRBJ2-5,TRBV6-5,.,TGTGCCAGCAGTTACTCGGGGGTGGCGGAGACCCAGTACTTC,CASSYSGVAETQYF
.,TRBJ1-1,TRBV29-1,.,TGCAGCGGCCGACGAGGGCAGAGGGGCACTGAAGCTTTCTTT,CSGRRGQRGTEAFF
.,TRBJ2-5,TRBV6-1,.,TGTGCCAGCACCATAAAAGAGACCCAGTACTTC,CASTIKETQYF
few,TRBJ2-7,TRBV7-3,.,TGTGCCAGCAGCTTAGGCAGGGGTCTATCCTACGAGCAGTACTTC,CASSLGRGLSYEQYF
.,TRBJ2-3,TRBV4-2,TRBD2,TGTGCCAGCAGCCACAGACTAGCGGGAACTGGGGCAGATACGCAGTATTTT,CASSHRLAGTGADTQYF
.,TRBJ1-5,TRBV30,.,TGTGCCTGGACGGGAGAGGGCAATCAGCCCCAGCATTTT,CAWTGEGNQPQHF
.,TRBJ2-5,TRBV7-9,.,TGTGCCAGCAGCCCAACATTCAGGGCGCAAGAGACCCAGTACTTC,CASSPTFRAQETQYF
many,TRBJ2-5,TRBV20-1,TRBD2,TGCAGTGCAAGTGCGGGAGTCGGAGAGACCCAGTACTTC,CSASAGVGETQYF
.,TRBJ2-5,TRBV6-5,TRBD2,TGTGCCAGCAGTTACCGGACTAGCTCCTACAATGAGCAGTACTTC,CASSYRTSSYNEQYF
.,TRBJ1-2,TRBV12-3/TRBV12-4,.,TGTGCCAGCAGTTTAGCCAGCCTCTATGGCTACACCTTC,CASSLASLYGYTF
.,TRBJ2-1,TRBV27,.,TGTGCCTCCGGGACATGGAACAATGAGCAGTTCTTC,CASGTWNNEQFF
.,TRBJ1-1,TRBV12-3/TRBV12-4,.,TGTGCCAGCAGTTTAGGTTCCAGGGTGAAGTACGTTTTCTTT,CASSLGSRVKYVFF
.,TRBJ1-6,TRBV5-1,.,TGCGCCAGCAGCCACGACCTTAATTCACCCCTCCACTTT,CASSHDLNSPLHF
few,TRBJ2-1,TRBV5-1,TRBD1,TGCGCCAGCAGTCCTGACAGGGGGGAACACAATGAGCAGTTCTTC,CASSPDRGEHNEQFF
few,TRBJ2-1,TRBV7-9,TRBD2,TGTGCCAGCAGATCGACTAGCGGGAGGGCCTATGAGCAGTTCTTC,CASRSTSGRAYEQFF
.,TRBJ2-7,TRBV12-3/TRBV12-4,.,TGTGCCAGCAGTTCTGACCCAGGGGGGCCCTACGAGCAGTACTTC,CASSSDPGGPYEQYF
once,TRBJ1-2,TRBV12-3/TRBV12-4,.,TGTGCCAGCATCAACTACGGGACGGCCGCTAACTATGGCTACACCTTC,CASINYGTAANYGYTF
few,TRBJ1-1,TRBV5-1,.,TGCGCCAGCAGCTTGGGAGTCCCCAGGACAACTTTCTTT,CASSLGVPRTTFF
.,TRBJ1-4,TRBV6-1,.,TGTGCCAGCAGTGAATTGAGGGGTAATGAAAAACTGTTTTTT,CASSELRGNEKLFF
.,TRBJ2-1,TRBV5-1,.,TGCGCCAGCAGTAGTGATGGGGACCCAAACAATGAGCAGTTCTTC,CASSSDGDPNNEQFF
few,TRBJ2-3,TRBV7-2,TRBD2,TGTGCCAGCAGCTTACTAGCGGCCCGCACAGATACGCAGTATTTT,CASSLLAARTDTQYF
.,TRBJ2-7,TRBV6-9,TRBD2,TGTGCCAGCAGTTATTCGAATATTCTAGCGGGAGATAACTACGAGCAGTACTTC,CASSYSNILAGDNYEQYF
.,TRBJ2-7,TRBV20-1,.,TGCAGTGCTAGAGATCCTAGCGCCAACGCCTACGAGCAGTACTTC,CSARDPSANAYEQYF
.,TRBJ2-1,TRBV12-5,.,TGTGCTAGTGGTTTGGTACTCGGAGAGCAGTTCTTC,CASGLVLGEQFF
.,TRBJ2-7,TRBV7-9,TRBD2,TGTGCCAGCAGCCCCGGGACTAGCGTGCCCTACGAGCAGTACTTC,CASSPGTSVPYEQYF
few,TRBJ2-1,TRBV7-9,TRBD2,TGTGCCAGCAGCTCCCCGGAGGGACTAGAAACCAATGAGCAGTTCTTC,CASSSPEGLETNEQFF
.,TRBJ1-2,TRBV30,.,TGTGCCTGGAGCCCGGGTTTCAACTATGGCTACACCTTC,CAWSPGFNYGYTF
few,TRBJ2-7,TRBV9,.,TGTGCCAGCAGCGTAGAACCCGCCTCCTATCCGTCTGGCGAGCAGTACTTC,CASSVEPASYPSGEQYF
.,TRBJ2-1,TRBV11-1,TRBD2,TGTGCCAGCAGCTCCACCGGGACTACCAGATACAATGAGCAGTTCTTC,CASSSTGTTRYNEQFF
few,TRBJ1-1,TRBV7-9,.,TGTGCCAGCGAAGCGAGGAACACTGAAGCTTTCTTT,CASEARNTEAFF
.,TRBJ1-5,TRBV12-3/TRBV12-4,.,TGTGCCAGCAGTCCGGGACCCGACTATAGCAATCAGCCCCAGCATTTT,CASSPGPDYSNQPQHF
.,TRBJ1-2,TRBV12-3/TRBV12-4,TRBD1,TGTGCCAGCAGTCCAACGGACAGGGGGTACGGCTATGGCTACACCTTC,CASSPTDRGYGYGYTF
.,TRBJ2-7,TRBV6-2/TRBV6-3,.,TGTGCCAGCAGTACAGACAGACCCCTAAGGTACGAGCAGTACTTC,CASSTDRPLRYEQYF
.,TRBJ2-5,TRBV20-1,TRBD1,TGCAGTGCTCGTGAGGGGGCCCGGGAGACCCAGTACTTC,CSAREGARETQYF
.,TRBJ2-7,TRBV9,.,TGTGCCAGCAGCGTTTCCCTCAGCGAGCAGTACTTC,CASSVSLSEQYF
many,TRBJ2-3,TRBV24-1,TRBD2,TGTGCCACCAGTGTTCAGCGGGACACAGATACGCAGTATTTT,CATSVQRDTDTQYF
.,TRBJ2-1,TRBV25-1,TRBD1,TGTGCCAGCAGTGAGACGGACAGGGAGAATGAGCAGTTCTTC,CASSETDRENEQFF
many,TRBJ2-7,TRBV7-2,.,TGTGCCAGCAGCTTAGGGGACACTCAGCAGTACTTC,CASSLGDTQQYF
.,TRBJ2-7,TRBV18,TRBD1,TGTGCCAGCTCACCAAGCCAGGGGGCCGACGAGCAGTACTTC,CASSPSQGADEQYF